These 30 T cell receptor beta chains originate from one sample sequenced in a study of regulatory T cells in long-lasting Graves disease. Time point indicated: newly diagnosed GD, antithyroid drugs for less than 3 months. PBMCs provided the RNA from which the TCR library was made. Researchers made TCR beta libraries by using iRepertoire HTBI primers and running Arm-PCR on CDR3 regions. In TCRdb, the multiplex PCR reads were re-called with MiXCR into one record per CDR3 protein. In the table there are approximately 390,000 distinct CDR3 sequences, 15% to 20% of which are singletons. A further study also used this sample, focusing on T cells in Graves' hyperthyroidism and ophthalmopathy.

This specimen consisted of peripheral blood mononuclear cells (PBMCs), obtained at new diagnosis, from a patient treated with antithyroid drugs. All receptors come from a woman under 30 with Graves disease.

This clonotype has at least ten counts. The genes are TRBV24-1 and TRBJ2-1; 9 nucleotides match TRBD2. V trimming: 8 bases; J trimming: 9 bases; junction bases outside the gene matches: 7. CDR3 length: 13 residues. Germline loops: CDR1 KGHDR, CDR2 SFDVKD. The DNA for the CDR3 is TGTGCCACCACTAGCGGGGTTATCGGTGAGCAGTTCTTC. This sequence encodes CATTSGVIGEQFF.

This clonotype has at least ten counts. The chain recombines TRBV6-5 with TRBJ1-5; 7 nucleotides match TRBD1. The CDR3 runs to 15 residues. Trimming at V came to 0 bases and at J to 8 bases, leaving 7 bases not matched to a gene. Germline assignment: CDR1 MNHEY and CDR2 SVGAGI. The CDR3 sequence: CASSYSNRGWEPQHF. In nucleotides, the CDR3 is TGTGCCAGCAGTTACTCGAACAGGGGATGGGAGCCCCAGCATTTT.

The chain couples TRBV12-3 or TRBV12-4 to TRBJ2-1, with 10 positions matching TRBD2. CDR3 length equals 13 residues. V shed 9 bases, J shed 9 bases, and the junction held 8 bases outside the gene matches. The CDR3 DNA follows: TGTGCCAGTCTAACAAGCGGGGGGGGTGAGCAGTTCTTC. Its protein is CASLTSGGGEQFF.

There are many counts of this clonotype. This chain links TRBV3-1 with TRBJ2-1; no definite D call. V lost 2 bases to trimming and J lost 6 bases, with 5 bases between them. Germline V CDR1 and CDR2: LGHDT, YNNKEL (reference sequence). The CDR3 spans 12 residues. The CDR3 nucleotides read TGTGCCAGCAGCCAAAGTTTCAATGAGCAGTTCTTC. Encoded protein: CASSQSFNEQFF.

J is TRBJ1-5 and V is TRBV12-3 or TRBV12-4, with unresolved D. The V gene lost 10 bases and the J gene lost 1 base, with 11 bases spanning the gap. CDR3 length equals 13 residues. CDR3 protein: CATQTLSNQPQHF. CDR3 nucleotides: TGTGCCACCCAGACCTTGAGCAATCAGCCCCAGCATTTT.

There are many counts of this clonotype. CDR3 in amino acids: CASSLESADYGYTF. Written as DNA, the CDR3 is TGTGCCAGCAGCTTGGAGTCGGCCGACTATGGCTACACCTTC. The chain joins TRBV5-5 to TRBJ1-2; D unclear. Trimming took off 0 bases at V and 3 bases at J, with 9 bases between the two ends. The CDR3 consists of 14 residues. Germline V gives CDR1 SGHKS, CDR2 YYEKEE (reference sequence). The entire variable domain, with the rest obtained from reference TRBV5-5 and TRBJ1-2, is as follows: DAGVTQSPTHLIKTRGQQVTLRCSPISGHKSVSWYQQVLGQGPQFIFQYYEKEERGRGNFPDRFSARQFPNYSSELNVNALLLGDSALYLCASSLESADYGYTFGSGTRLTVV.

At least ten counts were recorded for this clonotype. The V call is TRBV5-6, the J call TRBJ2-5; tentatively, D is TRBD2 (6 bases). The CDR3 has 15 amino acids. V shed 4 bases and J shed 1 base, with 14 bases lying between them. Germline V CDR1 and CDR2: SGHDT, YYEEEE. CDR3 DNA sequence: TGTGCCAGCAGCGCCCCGGGACTCCTCCAAGAGACCCAGTACTTC. This codes for CASSAPGLLQETQYF.

The rearrangement joins TRBV2 to TRBJ1-1; TRBD1 matches 11 bases. The germline V gene encodes CDR1 SNHLY and CDR2 FYNNEI. This CDR3 comprises 17 residues. Losses at the gene ends were 5 bases for V and 0 bases for J; bases not matched to a gene: 8. CDR3 sequence: CASSLSGTGGMNTEAFF. The CDR3 nucleotides are TGTGCCAGCAGTTTGTCCGGGACAGGGGGGATGAACACTGAAGCTTTCTTT.

This clonotype was picked up many times. V is TRBV3-1 and J is TRBJ1-3; 11 bases fit TRBD1. V was clipped by 1 base and J by 1 base; unmatched bases: 9. This CDR3 is built from 19 residues. CDR1 is LGHDT, CDR2 YNNKEL, per germline (reference sequence). The CDR3 nucleotides are TGTGCCAGCAGCCAAGGCCCGGACAGGGGGCGCCTTTCTGGAAACACCATATATTTT. Translated, it gives CASSQGPDRGRLSGNTIYF. Full variable domain (missing parts from reference TRBV3-1 and TRBJ1-3): DTAVSQTPKYLVTQMGNDKSIKCEQNLGHDTMYWYKQDSKKFLKIMFSYNNKELIINETVPNRFSPKSPDKAHLNLHINSLELGDSAVYFCASSQGPDRGRLSGNTIYFGEGSWLTVV.

The chain combines TRBV15 with TRBJ1-5, with D possibly matching TRBD1 (5 bases). The germline V gene has CDR1 LNHNV and CDR2 YYDKDF (reference sequence). V lost 5 bases, J lost 2 bases, and 10 bases lay in between. The CDR3 is 14 residues long. Here the CDR3 DNA reads TGTGCCACCAGCCGGACAAGGGGCAATCAGCCCCAGCATTTT. As protein: CATSRTRGNQPQHF.

This clonotype was seen at least ten times. The chain joins TRBV7-3 to TRBJ1-1, with 12 bases identical to TRBD1. V shed 5 bases and J 8 bases; nucleotides not matched to a gene: 15. This CDR3 comprises 17 residues. The germline CDR1 and CDR2 sequences are SGHTA and FQGTGA. The CDR3 region has the DNA TGTGCCAGCAGCCGGGGTCCCTCGGGACAGGGGGCAAGGGAAGCTTTCTTT. The encoded protein is CASSRGPSGQGAREAFF.

This clonotype was counted at least ten times. This chain joins TRBV7-2 and TRBJ2-7; 10 bases fit TRBD2. Germline V lookup: CDR1 SGHTA, CDR2 FQGNSA. This CDR3 comprises 15 residues. Trimming removed 2 bases from V and 6 bases from J; junction bases left unmatched: 7. CDR3 loop: CASSLSASGGSEQYF. In nucleotides, the CDR3 is TGTGCCAGCAGCTTATCGGCTAGCGGGGGCTCCGAGCAGTACTTC.

This clonotype showed up just a few times. The chain links TRBV6-5 to TRBJ1-1; TRBD1 is a possible D gene (5 bases). This CDR3 spans 17 amino acids. Per germline, CDR1 MNHEY and CDR2 SVGAGI. Trimming cost V 3 bases and J 3 bases, with 20 bases left between them. The CDR3: CASSYLVIRSGDTEAFF. CDR3 bases: TGTGCCAGCAGTTATTTGGTGATACGATCGGGGGACACTGAAGCTTTCTTT.

V and J are TRBV9 and TRBJ2-5; D may be TRBD2 (6 bases). The CDR3 sequence is 15 residues long. Looked up from germline, CDR1 is SGDLS and CDR2 is YYNGEE. Trimming took off 5 bases at V and 3 bases at J, with 17 bases between the two ends. The DNA of the CDR3 is TGTGCCAGCAGGACCGGGGGACGGGGTAAAGAGACCCAGTACTTC. Protein product: CASRTGGRGKETQYF.

The chain joins TRBV7-9 to TRBJ2-7, with TRBD1 matching 9 bases. The CDR3 extends over 15 amino acids. V was clipped by 3 bases and J by 2 bases; unmatched bases: 5. The germline CDR1 and CDR2 sequences are SEHNR and FQNEAQ (reference sequence). As DNA, the CDR3 is TGTGCCAGCAGCTTGGAGGACAGGGGAACCTACGAGCAGTACTTC. As protein: CASSLEDRGTYEQYF.

This clonotype showed up just once. A much larger clone sits a single nucleotide away, making a read error possible. This chain connects TRBV29-1 to TRBJ2-3; D is uncertain. The DNA end lines up better with TRBJ1-5; the J call may be wrong. Germline loops: CDR1 SQVTM, CDR2 ANQGSEA. The CDR3 totals 16 residues. CDR3 coding DNA: TGCAGCGTTGAATGGAGGCTAGCGGGAGTGGATGATACGCAGCATTTT. It translates to CSVEWRLAGVDDTQHF.

In its sample, this clonotype was seen many times. CDR3 DNA sequence: TGCAGTGCTACCAGTAGCGGGGGGGCACTCCCTTCGGACACAGATACGCAGTATTTT. Encoded protein: CSATSSGGALPSDTDTQYF. The genes are TRBV20-1 and TRBJ2-3, with 11 nucleotides matching TRBD2. This CDR3 is 19 amino acids long. Trimming took 4 bases from V and 2 from J; bases not matched to a gene: 17. Germline CDR1 DFQATT, CDR2 SNEGSKA (reference sequence).

This clonotype was found many times. The V and J genes are TRBV7-8 and TRBJ1-5, with 9 bases fitting TRBD1. CDR1 and CDR2 (germline): SGHVS, FQNEAQ. The trim removed 4 bases at V and 2 bases at J, leaving 3 bases unmatched. The CDR3 extends over 15 amino acids. The CDR3 region is CASSSRDRGNQPQHF. The CDR3 coding sequence is TGTGCCAGCAGCTCCCGGGACAGGGGCAATCAGCCCCAGCATTTT. Full variable domain (missing parts from reference TRBV7-8 and TRBJ1-5): GAGVSQSPRYKVAKRGQDVALRCDPISGHVSLFWYQQALGQGPEFLTYFQNEAQLDKSGLPSDRFFAERPEGSVSTLKIQRTQQEDSAVYLCASSSRDRGNQPQHFGDGTRLSIL.

This clonotype was seen ten or more times. The chain has TRBV27 and TRBJ2-3, with 8 bases matching TRBD1. The CDR3 is 13 residues long. With 10 bases clipped from V and 8 bases from J, the junction kept 11 bases outside the gene matches. In germline, CDR1 is MNHEY, CDR2 SMNVEV (reference sequence). CDR3 sequence reads: CATAGQGEGTQYF. In DNA form, the CDR3 reads TGTGCCACCGCTGGACAGGGTGAGGGTACGCAGTATTTT.

This clonotype was found many times. The V gene is TRBV20-1, the J gene TRBJ1-4, with D perhaps matching TRBD1 (5 bases). The CDR3 runs 11 residues. Trimming removed 4 bases at V and 8 bases at J, with 8 bases between. Germline lookup yields CDR1 DFQATT and CDR2 SNEGSKA (reference sequence). The CDR3 region is CSAMWGEKLFF. DNA for the CDR3: TGCAGTGCTATGTGGGGGGAAAAACTGTTTTTT.

In its sample, this clonotype was seen many times. The gene calls are TRBV7-2 and TRBJ2-7, with 7 bases that match TRBD2. Germline lookup yields CDR1 SGHTA and CDR2 FQGNSA. The V and J ends lost 5 bases and 0 bases, in that order; junction bases with no gene match: 13. The CDR3 runs to 17 residues. CDR3 protein: CASSERGGSGISYEQYF. Written as DNA, the CDR3 is TGTGCCAGCAGCGAGAGGGGAGGGTCGGGGATCTCCTACGAGCAGTACTTC. Combining the CDR3 with reference TRBV7-2 and TRBJ2-7 gives the whole variable domain GAGVSQSPSNKVTEKGKDVELRCDPISGHTALYWYRQSLGQGLEFLIYFQGNSAPDKSGLPSDRFSAERTGGSVSTLTIQRTQQEDSAVYLCASSERGGSGISYEQYFGPGTRLTVT.

This clonotype was seen many times. The rearrangement joins TRBV11-2 to TRBJ2-7; 9 bases align to TRBD2. The CDR3 covers 15 residues. Germline CDR1 and CDR2: SGHAT and FQNNGV. V was pared by 5 bases and J by 2 bases, with 7 bases of the junction left unmatched. The CDR3 is CASSPLAGRTYEQYF. In nucleotides, the CDR3 is TGTGCCAGCAGCCCCCTAGCGGGACGAACCTACGAGCAGTACTTC. Based on the CDR3 plus reference TRBV11-2 and TRBJ2-7, the full variable domain is EAGVAQSPRYKIIEKRQSVAFWCNPISGHATLYWYQQILGQGPKLLIQFQNNGVVDDSQLPKDRFSAERLKGVDSTLKIQPAKLEDSAVYLCASSPLAGRTYEQYFGPGTRLTVT.

At least ten counts were recorded for this clonotype. CDR3 nucleotides: TGTGCCAGCAGTGCCGGGACTAGGAGGGAGACCCAGTACTTC. Translation: CASSAGTRRETQYF. The gene calls are TRBV6-1 and TRBJ2-5, with TRBD2 matching over 8 bases. The V and J ends lost 4 bases and 5 bases, in that order; junction bases with no gene match: 6. Looked up from germline, CDR1 is MNHNS and CDR2 is SASEGT. The CDR3 is made up of 14 amino acids.

The table lists this clonotype with many counts. The rearrangement uses TRBV18 and TRBJ2-2, with D possibly being TRBD1 (5 bases). Per germline, CDR1 KGHSH and CDR2 LQKENI. CDR3 length: 15 residues. V dropped 2 bases and J dropped 7 bases, with 14 bases sitting between them. CDR3 sequence: CASSPIAGLHGELFF. The CDR3, as DNA: TGTGCCAGCTCACCAATCGCAGGGCTGCACGGGGAGCTGTTTTTT.

In its sample, this clonotype was seen many times. The chain uses TRBV2 and TRBJ1-1; D is unresolved. Per germline, CDR1 SNHLY and CDR2 FYNNEI. The CDR3 is made up of 15 amino acids. With 5 bases removed from V and 1 base from J, the gap between germline ends came to 14 bases. As DNA, the CDR3 is TGTGCCAGCAGTCAGTTCAACTCGACGAACACTGAAGCTTTCTTT. Protein sequence: CASSQFNSTNTEAFF. Variable domain in full (rest from reference TRBV2 and TRBJ1-1): EPEVTQTPSHQVTQMGQEVILRCVPISNHLYFYWYRQILGQKVEFLVSFYNNEISEKSEIFDDQFSVERPDGSNFTLKIRSTKLEDSAMYFCASSQFNSTNTEAFFGQGTRLTVV.

The chain employs TRBV24-1 and TRBJ2-3, with D unclear. In germline, CDR1 is KGHDR, CDR2 SFDVKD. The CDR3 is 13 amino acids. The germline V and J ends were trimmed by 5 bases and 6 bases, with 11 bases remaining between them. The CDR3, as DNA: TGTGCCACCAGTGCACTCAGTCCGGATACGCAGTATTTT. This translates into CATSALSPDTQYF.

In its sample, this clonotype was seen many times. The chain couples TRBV3-1 to TRBJ2-2; 9 nucleotides align to TRBD2. Trimming at V came to 3 bases and at J to 1 base, leaving 6 bases not matched to a gene. Per germline, CDR1 LGHDT and CDR2 YNNKEL (reference sequence). The CDR3 has 17 amino acids. CDR3 nucleotides: TGTGCCAGCAGCCACCCTTCTAGCGGGGTGAACACCGGGGAGCTGTTTTTT. This encodes CASSHPSSGVNTGELFF.

The chain has TRBV6-5 and TRBJ2-7, with 7 bases matching TRBD2. This CDR3 has 16 amino acids. CDR1 MNHEY and CDR2 SVGAGI come from the germline V gene. The trim removed 0 bases at V and 2 bases at J, leaving 7 bases unmatched. CDR3 sequence (DNA): TGTGCCAGCAGTTACTCGACCGTCGCGGGGGCCTACGAGCAGTACTTC. Its protein product is CASSYSTVAGAYEQYF.

This clonotype was seen repeatedly, ten times or more. The chain combines TRBV10-3 with TRBJ2-1; D may be TRBD2 (6 bases). Looked up from germline, CDR1 is ENHRY and CDR2 is SYGVKD. The CDR3 length is 17 residues. Trimming left V 2 bases short and J 5 bases short, with 19 bases between. The CDR3: CAISEPGGAGTHNEQFF. The CDR3 region has the DNA TGTGCCATCAGTGAGCCTGGGGGAGCGGGCACCCACAATGAGCAGTTCTTC.

The chain joins TRBV19 to TRBJ1-5; TRBD1 matches 9 bases. V was clipped by 6 bases and J by 5 bases; unmatched bases: 5. The CDR3 contains 14 residues. CDR1 is LNHDA, CDR2 SQIVND, per germline (reference sequence). The CDR3 spells CASRRDREDQPQHF. The CDR3 region has the DNA TGTGCCAGTAGAAGGGACAGGGAGGATCAGCCCCAGCATTTT.